Described below is a single T cell receptor (beta chain) sequence and its context. Its antigen is still unknown. The record originates from a study of response to subunit inactivated influenza vaccine. Whole-study results and caveats: It was suggested by the authors that few new T cells are recruited by each seasonal influenza vaccination.

MiXCR, run by TCRdb on the RT-PCR reads, gives a single entry per CDR3 protein. The sample yields hundreds of thousands of distinct CDR3 sequences, around 14% seen once. The V gene end was trimmed by 0 bases and the J gene end by 5 bases; junction bases not matched to a gene: 9. The length of the CDR3 is 18 residues. The germline gives CDR1 ENHRY, CDR2 SYGVKD. The chain couples TRBV10-3 to TRBJ2-5, with 13 positions matching TRBD2. Sequencing was performed on PBMCs from blood, taken 14 to 15 days before vaccination. The receptor comes from a man aged 45-65 years who received an inactivated influenza vaccine. The CDR3 reads CAISESKRTSGGKETQYF. The DNA for the CDR3 is TGTGCCATCAGTGAGTCGAAAAGGACTAGCGGGGGTAAGGAGACCCAGTACTTC.